These 24 T cell receptor beta chains were all obtained from the same sample, sequenced in a study of Ad26.COV2.S vaccination and SARS-CoV-2 variants. Specified treatment: roughly 19 received Ad26.COV2.S at low or high dose, single or two shots; roughly 5 received placebo; per-sample allocation not given. Sampling was done on day 63 after the first vaccine or placebo injection. The table came from immunoSEQ multiplex PCR; TCRdb's copy has only in-frame clones and leaves some out. The sample has 450,000 to 550,000 clones, 89% seen once. The material sequenced was peripheral blood, taken in a trial of Ad26.COV2.S vaccine versus placebo. These receptor sequences come from a person between 18 and 59 years old who received the Ad26.COV2.S COVID-19 vaccine or a placebo.

V is TRBV9 and J is TRBJ2-5, with D perhaps matching TRBD1 or TRBD2 (5 bases each). V lost 3 bases and J lost 3, with 15 bases in between. Germline CDR1 and CDR2: SGDLS and YYNGEE. The CDR3 runs 15 residues. CDR3 region: CASSATPGAKETQYF. In nucleotides, the CDR3 is TGTGCCAGCAGCGCCACCCCCGGGGCTAAAGAGACCCAGTACTTC.

V is TRBV5-4 and J is TRBJ2-7, with D maybe TRBD1 (6 bases). Per the germline V gene, CDR1 is SGHNT and CDR2 is YYREEE (reference sequence). The CDR3 consists of 14 residues. Trimming shortened V by 1 base and J by 1 base, and 9 bases separated the two germline ends. For the CDR3, the DNA is TGTGCCAGCAGCTTGTATCAGGGGTCCTACGAGCAGTACTTC. Amino acid sequence: CASSLYQGSYEQYF.

The chain carries TRBV7-9 and TRBJ1-1, with 11 bases that match TRBD1. The CDR3 runs 15 residues. Germline V CDR1 and CDR2: SEHNR, FQNEAQ (reference sequence). V shed 5 bases, J shed 5 bases, and the junction held 7 bases outside the gene matches. The CDR3 loop reads CASSTGQGEGTEAFF. CDR3 bases: TGTGCCAGCAGCACGGGACAGGGGGAGGGAACTGAAGCTTTCTTT.

The V gene is TRBV13, the J gene TRBJ1-2, with D possibly being TRBD1 (5 bases). Trimming cost V 7 bases and J 4 bases, with 22 bases left between them. The CDR3 runs to 16 residues. From germline, CDR1 is PRHDT and CDR2 FYEKMQ (reference sequence). CDR3 region: CASTKVDRGWSYGYTF. CDR3 nucleotide sequence: TGTGCCAGCACCAAAGTAGATAGGGGTTGGAGCTATGGCTACACCTTC.

The count of this clone is one. V is TRBV29-1 and J is TRBJ2-5; 10 nucleotides line up with TRBD1. CDR3 length: 11 residues. The V gene end was trimmed by 7 bases and the J gene end by 4 bases; junction bases not matched to a gene: 0. Germline CDR1 SQVTM, CDR2 ANQGSEA. CDR3 protein: CSGDRGETQYF. The CDR3 DNA reads as TGCAGCGGGGACAGGGGAGAGACCCAGTACTTC.

The chain joins TRBV14 to TRBJ1-6; 11 nucleotides agree with TRBD1. The germline CDR1 and CDR2 sequences are SGHDN and FVKESK. The trim removed 2 bases at V and 7 bases at J, leaving 4 bases unmatched. The CDR3 totals 16 residues. The CDR3 reads CASSQTGTGGNSPLHF. The CDR3 DNA reads TGTGCCAGCAGCCAAACCGGGACAGGGGGAAATTCACCCCTCCACTTT. The variable domain in full, completed from reference TRBV14 and TRBJ1-6, reads EAGVTQFPSHSVIEKGQTVTLRCDPISGHDNLYWYRRVMGKEIKFLLHFVKESKQDESGMPNNRFLAERTGGTYSTLKVQPAELEDSGVYFCASSQTGTGGNSPLHFGNGTRLTVT.

This clone was detected only once. The sample holds other DNA sequences that translate to the same CDR3. The gene calls are TRBV19 and TRBJ1-5, with 8 positions matching TRBD1. The length of the CDR3 is 13 residues. CDR1 is LNHDA and CDR2 is SQIVND in the germline V gene (reference sequence). After removal of 6 bases from V and 2 bases from J, the junction contained 0 bases not matched to a gene. This CDR3 is CASRDRGNQPQHF. For the CDR3, the DNA is TGTGCCAGTAGGGACAGGGGCAATCAGCCCCAGCATTTT.

The chain combines TRBV10-3 with TRBJ2-7, with TRBD1 identical over 7 bases. CDR3 length: 14 amino acids. Per the germline V gene, CDR1 is ENHRY and CDR2 is SYGVKD. Trimming removed 5 bases from V and 2 bases from J; junction bases left unmatched: 6. CDR3 nucleotide sequence: TGTGCCATCAGTCACCCCGGGACAGCCTACGAGCAGTACTTC. This encodes CAISHPGTAYEQYF.

The rearrangement uses TRBV2 and TRBJ2-5; no reliable D call. Germline V CDR1 and CDR2: SNHLY, FYNNEI. This CDR3 spans 11 amino acids. V dropped 3 bases and J dropped 9 bases, with 8 bases sitting between them. The chain's CDR3 is CASSELRSQYF. The CDR3 nucleotides read TGTGCCAGCAGTGAGTTAAGGTCCCAGTACTTC.

Comments on this clone: Additional DNA sequences in this sample encode the identical CDR3. The chain carries TRBV18 and TRBJ1-1; a possible D gene is TRBD1 (5 bases). V shed 3 bases and J shed 1 base, with 9 bases lying between them. The CDR3 sequence is 14 residues long. CDR1 KGHSH and CDR2 LQKENI come from the germline V gene. CDR3 protein: CASSPGQGNTEAFF. The CDR3 nucleotides are TGTGCCAGCTCACCCGGGCAGGGGAACACTGAAGCTTTCTTT.

The chain recombines TRBV19 with TRBJ2-5; 8 nucleotides match TRBD1. From germline, CDR1 is LNHDA and CDR2 SQIVND (reference sequence). This CDR3 has 15 residues. The V and J ends lost 3 bases and 1 base, in that order; junction bases with no gene match: 4. The DNA for the CDR3 is TGTGCCAGTAGTATCAGGGGGCCGATCCAAGAGACCCAGTACTTC. Amino acids: CASSIRGPIQETQYF.

The V and J genes are TRBV27 and TRBJ2-2, with a possible D match to TRBD2 (6 bases). Trimming pared 6 bases from V and 7 bases from J, leaving 21 bases between. The CDR3 is made up of 16 amino acids. Looked up from germline, CDR1 is MNHEY and CDR2 is SMNVEV (reference sequence). The CDR3 DNA reads TGTGCCAGCAGATTAGAATTCCGAGGGCGGGGCGGGGAGCTGTTTTTT. This gives the protein CASRLEFRGRGGELFF.

This chain uses TRBV10-3 with TRBJ2-1; TRBD2 aligns across 8 bases. The CDR3 sequence is 16 residues long. Losses at the gene ends were 0 bases for V and 6 bases for J; bases not matched to a gene: 7. Germline lookup yields CDR1 ENHRY and CDR2 SYGVKD. CDR3 protein: CAISESQLADGNEQFF. The CDR3 DNA reads TGTGCCATCAGTGAGTCCCAACTAGCGGATGGCAATGAGCAGTTCTTC.

The chain is built from TRBV3-1 (or the pseudogene TRBV3-2) and TRBJ2-1; 7 nucleotides align to TRBD1. Germline V gene data show CDR1 as LGHDT and CDR2 as YNNKEL (reference sequence). CDR3 length: 13 residues. V lost 4 bases to trimming and J lost 9 bases; unmatched junction nucleotides: 6. CDR3 bases: TGTGCCAGCAGCCGAGACAGGGTCAGTGAGCAGTTCTTC. Translation gives CASSRDRVSEQFF.

The gene calls are TRBV4-1 and TRBJ1-2; TRBD1 might be the D (6 bases). The V and J ends lost 0 bases and 8 bases respectively, with 19 bases between them. This CDR3 region has 16 residues. Germline CDR1 MGHRA, CDR2 YSYEKL. This chain's CDR3 is CASSQEGGQPYGGYTF. CDR3 DNA sequence: TGCGCCAGCAGCCAAGAAGGGGGGCAACCTTATGGAGGCTACACCTTC.

V gene TRBV18 combines with J gene TRBJ2-7; weak D call: TRBD1 (5 bases). Trimming removed 4 bases from V and 0 bases from J, with 10 bases in between. CDR3 length: 14 amino acids. Germline CDR1 KGHSH, CDR2 LQKENI. The CDR3 loop is CASSLTGDSYEQYF. CDR3 nucleotides: TGTGCCAGCTCACTAACAGGAGACTCCTACGAGCAGTACTTC.

The chain links TRBV27 to TRBJ1-1; D unclear. CDR3 length: 14 residues. Germline V gene data show CDR1 as MNHEY and CDR2 as SMNVEV (reference sequence). Trimming took 1 base from V and 4 from J, leaving 10 bases between them. The CDR3, as DNA: TGTGCCAGCAGTTTATATCGGGGATTCACTGAAGCTTTCTTT. Amino acid sequence: CASSLYRGFTEAFF.

The chain joins TRBV6-5 to TRBJ2-7, with TRBD2 as a possible D gene (6 bases). Germline CDR1 is MNHEY and CDR2 is SVGAGI. The CDR3 has 12 residues. Trimming cost V 6 bases and J 5 bases, with 11 bases left between them. DNA of the CDR3: TGTGCCAGCAGCTTTTGGGGGGACGAGCAGTACTTC. This gives the protein CASSFWGDEQYF.

About this clone itself: Other DNA sequences within the sample encode an identical CDR3. The chain joins TRBV5-1 to TRBJ2-1; no clear D. Germline V lookup: CDR1 SGHRS, CDR2 YFSETQ. CDR3 size: 11 residues. Between the trimmed V and J ends, which lost 0 bases and 8 bases, there was a span of 3 bases. The CDR3 DNA sequence: TGCGCCAGCAGCTTGGGTCATGAGCAGTTCTTC. It codes for CASSLGHEQFF.

This clone was observed a handful of times. The rearrangement links TRBV6-6 to TRBJ1-1, with D unclear. CDR3 length: 14 residues. From germline, CDR1 is MNHNY and CDR2 SVGAGI (reference sequence). Between the trimmed V and J ends, which lost 4 bases and 0 bases, there was a span of 9 bases. CDR3 loop: CASSSEIMNTEAFF. The CDR3 DNA reads as TGTGCCAGCAGTTCAGAGATTATGAACACTGAAGCTTTCTTT.

The V call is TRBV4-2, the J call TRBJ2-1; 8 bases match TRBD2. Trimming at V came to 0 bases and at J to 0 bases, leaving 1 base not matched to a gene. The CDR3 is 16 amino acids. Per the germline V gene, CDR1 is LGHNA and CDR2 is YNFKEQ. CDR3 loop: CASSQDGTSSYNEQFF. The DNA of the CDR3 is TGTGCCAGCAGCCAAGATGGGACTAGCTCCTACAATGAGCAGTTCTTC.

V gene TRBV2 combines with J gene TRBJ2-7; D is unresolved. CDR3 length: 13 residues. Trimming cost V 1 base and J 1 base, with 5 bases left between them. CDR1 is SNHLY and CDR2 is FYNNEI in the germline V gene. CDR3 sequence: CASSEGSSYEQYF. The CDR3 DNA is TGTGCCAGCAGTGAAGGTTCTTCCTACGAGCAGTACTTC.

V is TRBV28 and J is TRBJ2-3; the D call may be TRBD1 or TRBD2 (6 bases each). CDR1 is MDHEN and CDR2 is SYDVKM in the germline V gene. Trimming left V 5 bases short and J 4 bases short, with 19 bases between. The CDR3 has 16 amino acids. The CDR3 spells CASSTRRDGGPDTQYF. CDR3 sequence (DNA): TGTGCCAGCAGTACTCGCCGGGACGGGGGCCCAGATACGCAGTATTTT.

The chain joins TRBV6-6 to TRBJ2-6, with D perhaps TRBD1 (6 bases). Trimming cost V 5 bases and J 0 bases, with 17 bases left between them. Germline assignment: CDR1 MNHNY and CDR2 SVGAGI (reference sequence). CDR3 length equals 18 residues. CDR3 nucleotide sequence: TGTGCCAGCAGTCGAACAGGGCCCTCATACTCTGGGGCCAACGTCCTGACTTTC. This sequence encodes CASSRTGPSYSGANVLTF.